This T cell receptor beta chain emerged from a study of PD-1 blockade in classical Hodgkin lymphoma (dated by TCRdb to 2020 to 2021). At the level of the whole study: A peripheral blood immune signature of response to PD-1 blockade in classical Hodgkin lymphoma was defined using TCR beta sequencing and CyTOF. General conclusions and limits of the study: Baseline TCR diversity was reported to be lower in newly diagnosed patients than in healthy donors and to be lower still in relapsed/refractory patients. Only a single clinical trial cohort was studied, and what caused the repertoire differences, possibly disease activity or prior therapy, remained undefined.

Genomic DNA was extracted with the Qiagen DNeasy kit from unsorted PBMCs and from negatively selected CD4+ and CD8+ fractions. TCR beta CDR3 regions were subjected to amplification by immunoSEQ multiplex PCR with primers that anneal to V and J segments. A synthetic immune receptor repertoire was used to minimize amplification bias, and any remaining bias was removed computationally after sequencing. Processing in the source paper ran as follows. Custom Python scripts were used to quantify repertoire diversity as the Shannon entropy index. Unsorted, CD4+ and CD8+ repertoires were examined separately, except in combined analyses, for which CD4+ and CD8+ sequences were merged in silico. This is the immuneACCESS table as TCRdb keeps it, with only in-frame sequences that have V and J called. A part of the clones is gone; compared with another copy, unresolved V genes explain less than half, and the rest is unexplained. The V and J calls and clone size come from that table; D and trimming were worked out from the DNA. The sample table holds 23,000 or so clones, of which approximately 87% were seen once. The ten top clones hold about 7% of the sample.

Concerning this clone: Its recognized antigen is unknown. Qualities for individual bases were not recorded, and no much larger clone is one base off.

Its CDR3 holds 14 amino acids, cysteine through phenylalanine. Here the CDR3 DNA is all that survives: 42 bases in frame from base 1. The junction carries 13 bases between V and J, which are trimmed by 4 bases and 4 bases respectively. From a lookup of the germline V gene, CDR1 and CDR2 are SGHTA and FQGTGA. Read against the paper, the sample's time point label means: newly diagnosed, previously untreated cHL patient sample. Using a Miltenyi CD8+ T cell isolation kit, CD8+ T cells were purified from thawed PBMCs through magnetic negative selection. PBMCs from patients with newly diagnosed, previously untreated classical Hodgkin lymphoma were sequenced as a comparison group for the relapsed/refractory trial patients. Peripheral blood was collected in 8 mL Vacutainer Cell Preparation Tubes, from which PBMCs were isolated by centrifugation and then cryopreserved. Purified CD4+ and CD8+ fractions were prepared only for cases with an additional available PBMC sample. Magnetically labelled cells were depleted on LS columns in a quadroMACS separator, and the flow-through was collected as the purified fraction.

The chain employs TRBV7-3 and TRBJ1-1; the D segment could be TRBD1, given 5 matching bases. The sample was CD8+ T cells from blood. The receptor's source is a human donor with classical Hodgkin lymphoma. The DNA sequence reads TGTGCCAGCAGCTCTACCTCTGGGGGCACTGAAGCTTTCTTT. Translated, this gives CASSSTSGGTEAFF.